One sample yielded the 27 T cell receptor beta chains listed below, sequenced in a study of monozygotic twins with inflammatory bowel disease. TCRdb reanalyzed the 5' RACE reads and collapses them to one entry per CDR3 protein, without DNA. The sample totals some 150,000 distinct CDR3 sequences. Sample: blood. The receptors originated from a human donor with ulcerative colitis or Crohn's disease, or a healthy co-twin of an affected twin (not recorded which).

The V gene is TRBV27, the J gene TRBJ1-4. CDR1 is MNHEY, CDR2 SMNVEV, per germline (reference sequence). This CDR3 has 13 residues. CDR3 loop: CASGTSGGEKLFF.

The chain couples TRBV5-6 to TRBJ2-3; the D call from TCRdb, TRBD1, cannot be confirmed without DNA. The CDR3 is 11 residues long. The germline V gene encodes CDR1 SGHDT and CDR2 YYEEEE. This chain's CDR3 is CASSFLGVQYF.

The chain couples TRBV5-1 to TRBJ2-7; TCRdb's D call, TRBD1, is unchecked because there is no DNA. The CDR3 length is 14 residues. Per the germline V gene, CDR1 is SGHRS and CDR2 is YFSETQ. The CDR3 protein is CASSLVGTDYEQYF.

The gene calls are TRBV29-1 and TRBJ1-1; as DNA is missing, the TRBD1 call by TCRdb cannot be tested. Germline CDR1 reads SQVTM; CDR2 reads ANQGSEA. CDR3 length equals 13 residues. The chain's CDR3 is CSVERGQGFEDFF.

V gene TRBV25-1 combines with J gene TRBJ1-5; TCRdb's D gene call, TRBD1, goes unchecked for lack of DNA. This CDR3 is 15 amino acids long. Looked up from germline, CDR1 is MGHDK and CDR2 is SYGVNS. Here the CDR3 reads CASSPLGESNQPQHF.

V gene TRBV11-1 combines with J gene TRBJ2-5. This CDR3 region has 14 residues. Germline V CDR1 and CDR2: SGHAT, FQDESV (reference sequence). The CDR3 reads CASSFSGAQETQYF. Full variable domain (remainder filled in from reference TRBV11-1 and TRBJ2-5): EAEVAQSPRYKITEKSQAVAFWCDPISGHATLYWYRQILGQGPELLVQFQDESVVDDSQLPKDRFSAERLKGVDSTLKIQPAELGDSAMYLCASSFSGAQETQYFGPGTRLLVL.

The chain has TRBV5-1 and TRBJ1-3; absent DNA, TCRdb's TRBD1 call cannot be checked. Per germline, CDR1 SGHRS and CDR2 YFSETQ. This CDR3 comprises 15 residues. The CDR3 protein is CASGPGSNSGNTIYF.

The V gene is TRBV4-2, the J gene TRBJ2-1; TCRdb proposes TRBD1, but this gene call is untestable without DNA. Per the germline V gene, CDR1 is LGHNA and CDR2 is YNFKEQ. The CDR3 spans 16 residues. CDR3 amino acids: CASSDRQGPAYNEQFF.

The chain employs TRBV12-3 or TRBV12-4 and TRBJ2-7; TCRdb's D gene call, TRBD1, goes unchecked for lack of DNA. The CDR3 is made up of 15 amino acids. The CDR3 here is CASSREGTGFHEQYF.

This chain's CDR3 is CASSLGLSGNTIYF. The chain has TRBV5-6 and TRBJ1-3. The CDR3 loop spans 14 amino acids. Germline CDR1 reads SGHDT; CDR2 reads YYEEEE.

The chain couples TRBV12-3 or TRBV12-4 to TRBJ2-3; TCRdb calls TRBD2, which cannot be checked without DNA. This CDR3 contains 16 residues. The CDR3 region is CASSLSSGREGRGSDF.

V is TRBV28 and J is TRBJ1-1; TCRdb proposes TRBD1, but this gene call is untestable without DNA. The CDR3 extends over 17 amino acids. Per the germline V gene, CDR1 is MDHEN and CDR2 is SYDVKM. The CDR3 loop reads CASGLTGVDAGNTEAFF.

The CDR3 protein is CASSDGQGVPYEQYF. J is TRBJ2-7 and V is TRBV2; TCRdb picks TRBD1, but there is no DNA to check that call. CDR1 SNHLY and CDR2 FYNNEI come from the germline V gene. There are 15 residues in the CDR3.

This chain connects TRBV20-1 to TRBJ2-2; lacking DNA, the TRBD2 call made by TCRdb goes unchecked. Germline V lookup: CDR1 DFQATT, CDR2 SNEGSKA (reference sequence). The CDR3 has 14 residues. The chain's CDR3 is CSAPSSGSGGELFF.

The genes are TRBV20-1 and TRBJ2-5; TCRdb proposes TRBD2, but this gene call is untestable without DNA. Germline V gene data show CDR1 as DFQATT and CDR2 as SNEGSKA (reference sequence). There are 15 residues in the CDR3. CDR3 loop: CSARSAGGPGETQYF.

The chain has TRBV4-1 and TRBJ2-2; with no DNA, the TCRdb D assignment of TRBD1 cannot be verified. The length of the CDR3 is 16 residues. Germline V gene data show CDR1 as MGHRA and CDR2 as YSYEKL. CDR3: CASSLDRGRGTGELFF.

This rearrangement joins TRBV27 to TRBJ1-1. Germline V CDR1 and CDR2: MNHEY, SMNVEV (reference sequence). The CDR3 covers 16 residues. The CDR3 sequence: CASSLRVIGGNTEAFF.

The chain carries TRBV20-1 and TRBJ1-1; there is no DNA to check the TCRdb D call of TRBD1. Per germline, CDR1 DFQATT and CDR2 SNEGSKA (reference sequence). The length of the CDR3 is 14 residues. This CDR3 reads CSASLDRGYTEAFF.

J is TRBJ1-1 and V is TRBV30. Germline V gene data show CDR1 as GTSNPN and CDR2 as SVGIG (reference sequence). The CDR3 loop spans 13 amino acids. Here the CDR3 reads CAWKWSPYTEAFF.

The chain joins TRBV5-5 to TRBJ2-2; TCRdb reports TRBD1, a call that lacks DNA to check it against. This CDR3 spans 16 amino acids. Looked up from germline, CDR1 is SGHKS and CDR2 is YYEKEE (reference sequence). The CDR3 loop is CASSFRTGAGTGELFF.

CDR3 loop: CASSLVGRQETQYF. V gene TRBV5-8 combines with J gene TRBJ2-5. The CDR3 has 14 residues. Germline V lookup: CDR1 SGHTS, CDR2 YDEGEE.

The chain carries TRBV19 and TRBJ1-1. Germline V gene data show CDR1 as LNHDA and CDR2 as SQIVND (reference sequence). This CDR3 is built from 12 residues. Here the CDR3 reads CASMTENTEAFF.

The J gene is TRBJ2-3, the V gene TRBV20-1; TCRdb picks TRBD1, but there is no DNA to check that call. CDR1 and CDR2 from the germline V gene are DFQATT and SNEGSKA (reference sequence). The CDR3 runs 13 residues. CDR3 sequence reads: CSDGDRVRDTQYF.

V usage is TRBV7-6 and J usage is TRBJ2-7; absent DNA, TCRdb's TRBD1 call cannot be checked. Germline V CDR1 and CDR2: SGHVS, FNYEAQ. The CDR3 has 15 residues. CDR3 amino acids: CASSLAQQGIGEQYF.

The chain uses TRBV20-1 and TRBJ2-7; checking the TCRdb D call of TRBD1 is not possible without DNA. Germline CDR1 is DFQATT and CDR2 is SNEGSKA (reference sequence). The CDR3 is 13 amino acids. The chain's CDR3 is CSTRTVQTYEQYF.

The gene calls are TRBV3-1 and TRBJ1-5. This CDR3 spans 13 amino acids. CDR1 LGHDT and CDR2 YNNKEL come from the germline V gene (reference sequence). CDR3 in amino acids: CASSPGIWQPQHF.

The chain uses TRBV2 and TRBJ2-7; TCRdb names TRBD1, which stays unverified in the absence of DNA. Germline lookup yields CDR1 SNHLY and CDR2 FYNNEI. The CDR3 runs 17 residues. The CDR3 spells CASSDLDRGPLSYEQYF.